A selection of T cell receptor beta chains follows, all from one sample in a study of post-analysis software for immune sequencing data. TCRdb processed the PCR reads anew with MiXCR; each CDR3 protein has one entry. The data show almost 700,000 distinct CDR3 sequences, approximately 60% seen once. Specimen: blood. The receptors derive from a girl between 2 and 10 years old with multiple sclerosis. The CDR3 runs from the conserved cysteine through the conserved F or W. The D gene is left open where the match is weak.

TRBJ1-2 . TRBV7-2 CASSFSAQAYGYTF
TRBJ1-2 . TRBV20-1 CSARDKGQAGCYGYTF
TRBJ1-6 . TRBV11-2 CASSLGSPPHF
TRBJ2-7 . TRBV10-3 CAISELGQGGAAYEQYF
TRBJ2-1 TRBD1 TRBV5-1 CASSQLGQVPYNEHFF
TRBJ2-1 TRBD2 TRBV4-1 CASSQDFPGTSGRAGEQFF
TRBJ1-1 . TRBV4-1 CASSQGRKAFF
TRBJ2-1 . TRBV7-8 CASSLDFVSGEQFF
TRBJ1-4 . TRBV12-3/TRBV12-4 CASSQSHGRGVGKLFF
TRBJ1-1 . TRBV29-1 CSVSQANTEAFF
TRBJ2-7 . TRBV10-2 CAIFPYEQYF
TRBJ1-1 TRBD1 TRBV29-1 CSVDQTGWTEAFF
TRBJ2-6 . TRBV12-3/TRBV12-4 CASSKSGANVLTF
TRBJ2-1 TRBD2 TRBV20-1 CSARIPATSGSLRQFF
TRBJ2-1 . TRBV13 CASSLGPPESAYNEQFF
. . TRBV5-1 CASSLDSAGNVYEQYF
TRBJ2-1 . TRBV27 CASGGVQGLGNEQFF
TRBJ2-1 TRBD1 TRBV29-1 CSVDVGTVYNEQFF
TRBJ2-1 TRBD1 TRBV5-1 CASTRTGAYNEQFF